Below, one TCR beta chain is given with its context. This CDR3 is 13 amino acids long. Trimming cost V 4 bases and J 0 bases, with 6 bases left between them. Germline CDR1 and CDR2: LGHNA and YSLEER. This sample stems from a study of cytomegalovirus exposure and HLA in healthy donors. This PCR relied on a set of 60 Vbeta primers and 13 Jbeta primers. Clones were read by immunoSEQ multiplex PCR, and TCRdb kept only the in-frame ones, dropping some. The sample lists over 150,000 clones, roughly four fifths occurring once. The specimen sequenced was PBMCs. The TCR comes from a middle-aged man in good health and CMV-seropositive. The V call is TRBV4-3, the J call TRBJ1-2; D is uncertain. CDR3 residues: CASSRDTNYGYTF. In DNA, the CDR3 is TGCGCCAGCAGCCGCGATACTAACTATGGCTACACCTTC.